This entry lists 17 T cell receptor beta chains sequenced from one sample in a study of neurological immune-mediated disorders. Described time point: technical triplicate 2. Each CDR3 protein is one row after TCRdb ran MiXCR on the 5' RACE reads. The sample holds approximately 28,000 distinct CDR3 sequences; 10% to 15% are singletons and the top ten take under 6.5%. What was sequenced was CD4+ T cells from blood. These receptor sequences come from a female donor with HTLV-1-associated myelopathy (HAM/TSP).

This clonotype appeared many times. The chain is built from TRBV21-1 and TRBJ1-1; TRBD1, the D gene given by the table, was not confirmed from the DNA. TRBV21-1 is listed as a pseudogene. CDR3 length: 8 amino acids. CDR3 amino acids: CAPGEAFF. The DNA of the CDR3 is TGTGCTCCAGGGGAAGCTTTCTTT.

This clonotype was observed many times. This chain joins TRBV5-1 and TRBJ2-7, with D possibly matching TRBD1 (6 bases). Trimming cost V 2 bases and J 5 bases, with 8 bases left between them. The CDR3 covers 12 residues. CDR1 and CDR2 (germline): SGHRS, YFSETQ. The CDR3 DNA reads TGCGCCAGCAGCTTTACAGGGCACGAGCAGTACTTC. Translating gives CASSFTGHEQYF.

This clonotype showed up many times. This chain joins TRBV12-3 or TRBV12-4 and TRBJ2-7; the D is unclear. This CDR3 has 12 amino acids. V shed 0 bases and J shed 4 bases, with 4 bases lying between them. The CDR3 DNA reads TGTGCCAGCAGTTTAGCTGGGTACGAGCAGTACTTC. It encodes CASSLAGYEQYF.

There are many counts of this clonotype. The chain uses TRBV20-1 and TRBJ2-2, with D tentatively TRBD1 (7 bases). V was pared by 6 bases and J by 7 bases, with 15 bases between. Germline lookup yields CDR1 DFQATT and CDR2 SNEGSKA (reference sequence). The CDR3 is 13 residues long. As DNA, the CDR3 is TGCAGTGCGCCGACAGGGAGGAGCGGGGAGCTGTTTTTT. Translated, it gives CSAPTGRSGELFF.

The chain employs TRBV6-1 and TRBJ1-2; D possibly corresponds to TRBD1 (5 bases). Trimming stripped 6 bases from V and 11 bases from J, with 22 bases between. Germline V CDR1 and CDR2: MNHNS, SASEGT. The CDR3 covers 14 residues. The CDR3 DNA follows: TGTGCCAGCAGCTACGCAAGGGGAAGTTATAGATACACCTTC. This encodes CASSYARGSYRYTF.

This clonotype was observed many times. The rearrangement uses TRBV12-3 or TRBV12-4 and TRBJ2-2, with TRBD1 as a possible D gene (6 bases). The germline V and J ends were trimmed by 1 base and 4 bases, with 16 bases remaining between them. This CDR3 is built from 17 residues. The CDR3 DNA is TGTGCCAGCAGTTTAGTTTTTAGGACAGCAGCCACCGGGGAGCTGTTTTTT. Encoded protein: CASSLVFRTAATGELFF.

This clonotype was seen at least ten times. The V call is TRBV20-1, the J call TRBJ2-1, with TRBD2 as a possible D gene (5 bases). This CDR3 has 14 residues. Germline V gene sequence: CDR1 DFQATT, CDR2 SNEGSKA (reference sequence). V lost 4 bases and J lost 1, with 11 bases in between. The CDR3, as DNA: TGCAGTGCTAACCGGGGAGTTTCCTACAATGAGCAGTTCTTC. This sequence encodes CSANRGVSYNEQFF.

This clonotype was seen many times. The rearrangement uses TRBV12-3 or TRBV12-4 and TRBJ2-4, with D possibly TRBD1 on 6 matching bases. V lost 5 bases, J lost 0 bases, and 17 bases lay in between. The CDR3 consists of 17 residues. The CDR3 sequence is CASSPSTGNLAKNIQYF. For the CDR3, the DNA is TGTGCCAGCAGTCCATCCACAGGGAATCTAGCCAAAAACATTCAGTACTTC.

This clonotype was observed at least ten times. This chain links TRBV20-1 with TRBJ2-3, with 9 bases lining up with TRBD1. This CDR3 comprises 14 residues. Germline trimming cut 5 bases from V and 1 base from J; bases unmatched to any gene: 4. Germline loops: CDR1 DFQATT, CDR2 SNEGSKA (reference sequence). The CDR3 spells CSAERTGGTDTQYF. The CDR3 nucleotides are TGCAGTGCTGAACGGACAGGGGGCACAGATACGCAGTATTTT.

This clonotype was counted ten times or more. The rearrangement joins TRBV20-1 to TRBJ2-3; 13 bases align to TRBD2. The germline gives CDR1 DFQATT, CDR2 SNEGSKA (reference sequence). The length of the CDR3 is 17 residues. Losses at the gene ends were 2 bases for V and 3 bases for J; bases not matched to a gene: 8. The CDR3 sequence: CSARSTSGGSLTDTQYF. For the CDR3, the DNA is TGCAGTGCTAGATCGACTAGCGGGGGGAGTTTGACAGATACGCAGTATTTT.

This clonotype was observed many times. The chain's CDR3 is CSAPTSGVNGEQFF. In DNA form, the CDR3 reads TGCAGTGCGCCGACTAGCGGGGTAAATGGTGAGCAGTTCTTC. The chain uses TRBV20-1 and TRBJ2-1, with 11 bases identical to TRBD2. V was pared by 6 bases and J by 9 bases, with 10 bases of the junction left unmatched. The germline V gene encodes CDR1 DFQATT and CDR2 SNEGSKA (reference sequence). CDR3 length: 14 residues.

This clonotype occurred many times. The chain employs TRBV20-1 and TRBJ2-1, with unresolved D. Germline V gene data show CDR1 as DFQATT and CDR2 as SNEGSKA (reference sequence). The CDR3 has 14 amino acids. The V end lost 3 bases, the J end lost 2 bases, and 11 bases lay between the germline ends. CDR3 amino acids: CSASKPGAYNEQFF. DNA of the CDR3: TGCAGTGCTAGTAAACCTGGGGCCTACAATGAGCAGTTCTTC.

The rearrangement uses TRBV6-2 or TRBV6-3 and TRBJ1-2, with D unclear. This CDR3 has 14 residues. Looked up from germline, CDR1 is MNHEY and CDR2 is SVGEGT. Trimming removed 0 bases from V and 2 bases from J, with 7 bases in between. CDR3 region: CASSYSIRNYGYTF. The CDR3 bases are TGTGCCAGCAGTTACTCGATCCGGAACTATGGCTACACCTTC.

This clonotype was found many times. V usage is TRBV15 and J usage is TRBJ2-2, with D perhaps TRBD1 or TRBD2 (5 bases each). Trimming removed 5 bases at V and 7 bases at J, with 17 bases between. There are 15 residues in the CDR3. Per the germline V gene, CDR1 is LNHNV and CDR2 is YYDKDF (reference sequence). DNA of the CDR3: TGTGCCACCAGCCCCTCGCCGGGACGGGACGGGGAGCTGTTTTTT. Translation gives CATSPSPGRDGELFF.

This clonotype occurred many times. The V and J genes are TRBV5-1 and TRBJ2-1, with D perhaps TRBD1 (6 bases). CDR3 length equals 16 residues. Germline V gene lookup returns CDR1 SGHRS and CDR2 YFSETQ. The germline V and J ends were trimmed by 4 bases and 5 bases, with 19 bases remaining between them. CDR3 bases: TGCGCCAGCAGCCTGGGGGCGGCCGGCAATCACAATGAGCAGTTCTTC. It is translated as CASSLGAAGNHNEQFF.

This clonotype was picked up many times. This chain joins TRBV19 and TRBJ2-7, with D possibly matching TRBD1 (6 bases). Per the germline V gene, CDR1 is LNHDA and CDR2 is SQIVND (reference sequence). V was shortened by 3 bases and J by 2 bases, with 8 bases between the two germline ends. The CDR3 sequence is 13 residues long. The CDR3: CASSIEGAYEQYF. CDR3 nucleotide sequence: TGTGCCAGTAGTATTGAGGGGGCCTACGAGCAGTACTTC.

Ten or more counts support this clonotype. The V call is TRBV20-1, the J call TRBJ2-3; D is unresolved. V lost 6 bases and J 4 bases, leaving 14 bases between the germline ends. The CDR3 totals 13 residues. The V gene's germline CDR1 is DFQATT and CDR2 SNEGSKA (reference sequence). For the CDR3, the DNA is TGCAGTGCCAACCTCGGCTCCTCAGATACGCAGTATTTT. This translates into CSANLGSSDTQYF.